This T cell receptor (beta chain) derives from a study of blood T cell repertoires in COVID-19. Study-wide context: There were acute and convalescent COVID-19 samples, and they came from the United States, Italy and Spain.

CDR3 length: 12 amino acids. The germline V gene encodes CDR1 MDHEN and CDR2 SYDVKM. Trimming removed 6 bases from V and 4 bases from J, with 9 bases in between. The assay was immunoSEQ multiplex PCR, and TCRdb's table has in-frame clones only and misses some. This sample has some 340,000 clones, with around 88% found just once. The rearrangement uses TRBV28 and TRBJ1-2; D might be TRBD1 (5 bases). The clonotype originates from a man aged 25 to 40 with active or convalescent COVID-19. Input material: peripheral blood. The CDR3 protein is CASSPGGYGYTF. As DNA, the CDR3 is TGTGCCAGCAGCCCCGGGGGCTATGGCTACACCTTC.